A selection of T cell receptor beta chains follows, all from one sample in a study of cytomegalovirus exposure and HLA in healthy donors. Clones were read by immunoSEQ multiplex PCR, and TCRdb kept only the in-frame ones, dropping some. The sample has about 160,000 clones; 84% are singletons. Sequencing used PBMCs. The receptors shown here come from a middle-aged man in good health and CMV-seropositive. CDR3s include the opening cysteine and the closing phenylalanine or tryptophan. The D gene is left open where the match is weak. Expanded clones are given a class, and other clones once, few, many or no size at all.

d_call	v_call	j_call	clone_size	cdr3_nt	cdr3_aa
TRBD1	TRBV2	TRBJ1-5	NA	TGTGCCAGCAGGGAGGACAGGGGTCGCAATCAGCCCCAGCATTTT	CASREDRGRNQPQHF
TRBD1	TRBV11-1	TRBJ2-2	NA	TGTGCCAGCAGCCCCACAGACAGGGAAGTAGCCGGGGAGCTGTTTTTT	CASSPTDREVAGELFF
TRBD2	TRBV7-9	TRBJ2-2	NA	TGTTCCAGCAGCGCATCCGGGGGGGTCGAACCCGGGGAGCTGTTTTTT	CSSSASGGVEPGELFF
NA	TRBV5-1	TRBJ1-5	NA	TGCGCCAGCAGCCCGGCCGGGACACCGGATCAGCCCCAGCATTTT	CASSPAGTPDQPQHF
NA	TRBV9	TRBJ2-7	NA	TGTGCCAGCAGCTCACGGACAGGGAGGGGTAACGAGCAGTACTTC	CASSSRTGRGNEQYF
TRBD2	TRBV11-3	TRBJ2-5	NA	TGTGCCAGCAGCGTATCATCGGGGGGGCCGGAGACCCAGTACTTC	CASSVSSGGPETQYF
NA	TRBV7-2	TRBJ2-5	NA	TGTGCCAGCAGCCCACCTATGGGCGAGACCCAGTACTTC	CASSPPMGETQYF
TRBD2	TRBV11-3	TRBJ2-2	NA	TGTGCCAGCAGCTTAGACGGCGGGAGACTCACCGGGGAGCTGTTTTTT	CASSLDGGRLTGELFF
TRBD2	TRBV5-6	TRBJ2-1	NA	TGTGCCAGCAGCGCGTCCGGGACTAGCTCCTACAATGAGCAGTTCTTC	CASSASGTSSYNEQFF
NA	TRBV19	TRBJ1-1	NA	TGTGCCAGTAGTTTAAGGTCCGGGGGGAACACTGAAGCTTTCTTT	CASSLRSGGNTEAFF
NA	TRBV2	TRBJ2-3	NA	TGTGCCAGCAATGGGGGGGGCCCCACAGATACGCAGTATTTT	CASNGGGPTDTQYF
NA	TRBV5-1	TRBJ1-5	NA	TGCGCCAGCAGCCCCGGACTGAACCCCGGGAATCAGCCCCAGCATTTT	CASSPGLNPGNQPQHF
TRBD1	TRBV2	TRBJ1-1	NA	TGTGCCAGCAAAAAAGACAGGGCGGGGACTGAAGCTTTCTTT	CASKKDRAGTEAFF
TRBD1	TRBV5-4	TRBJ2-2	NA	TGTGCCAGCAGCCCAGGGGGTTTAAACACCGGGGAGCTGTTTTTT	CASSPGGLNTGELFF
TRBD1	TRBV25-1	TRBJ1-4	NA	TGTGCCAGCAGTGGAAACAGGGGCCTCCTGTTTTTT	CASSGNRGLLFF
TRBD1	TRBV6-5	TRBJ1-1	NA	TGTGCCAGCAGTCGGAACAGGGGCCACACTGAAGCTTTCTTT	CASSRNRGHTEAFF
TRBD1	TRBV7-3	TRBJ2-2	once	TGTGCCAGCAGCTTAGCCGGGACAGGGTACTTAAAGAACACCGGGGAGCTGTTTTTT	CASSLAGTGYLKNTGELFF
TRBD2	TRBV19	TRBJ2-3	NA	TGTGCCAGTAGTATATCAGCGGGGAGCACAGATACGCAGTATTTT	CASSISAGSTDTQYF
TRBD1	TRBV12-5	TRBJ2-5	NA	TGTGCTAGTGGCCCGGACAGGGGAGAGACCCAGTACTTC	CASGPDRGETQYF
TRBD2	TRBV11-3	TRBJ2-3	NA	TGTGCCAGCAGCCGACTAGCGGGAGAGGTTACAGATACGCAGTATTTT	CASSRLAGEVTDTQYF
TRBD1	TRBV11-2	TRBJ2-3	NA	TGTGCCAGCAGCTTAGTTGGCCAGGGGGCAACAGATACGCAGTATTTT	CASSLVGQGATDTQYF
NA	TRBV29-1	TRBJ1-1	NA	TGCAGCGTGTCGACAGGGAACACTGAAGCTTTCTTT	CSVSTGNTEAFF
NA	TRBV2	TRBJ2-7	once	TGTGCCAGCAGTCGGGACATGTGGTACTTC	CASSRDMWYF
TRBD2	TRBV29-1	TRBJ2-3	once	TGCAGCGTTGTTCCAGCGGGGAAAGGAGATACGCAGTATTTT	CSVVPAGKGDTQYF
TRBD2	TRBV11-1	TRBJ2-3	NA	TGTGCCAGCAGCTTAGGACTAGCGGGGGGGCCGGATACGCAGTATTTT	CASSLGLAGGPDTQYF
TRBD1	TRBV5-1	TRBJ1-1	once	TGCGCCAGCAGCTTAGCCGGGACAGGGAACACTGAAGCTTTCTTT	CASSLAGTGNTEAFF
TRBD2	TRBV7-9	TRBJ2-5	NA	TGTGCCAGCGGACGGACTAGCGGGAGAGCGTGGCAAGAGACCCAGTACTTC	CASGRTSGRAWQETQYF
TRBD1	TRBV6-1	TRBJ1-2	once	TGTGCCAGCTCCCCACTACAGGGGGCGGGCGGCTACACCTTC	CASSPLQGAGGYTF
NA	TRBV6-6	TRBJ2-3	once	TGTGCCAGCAGTTTCGTAGGGGCTAGCACAGATACGCAGTATTTT	CASSFVGASTDTQYF
NA	TRBV11-2	TRBJ2-3	NA	TGTGCCAGCAGCCCTCGGACTGAAACAGATACGCAGTATTTT	CASSPRTETDTQYF
TRBD2	TRBV7-3	TRBJ2-3	few	TGTGCCAGCAGCTCCACTAGCGGGGGGGGCGCAGATACGCAGTATTTT	CASSSTSGGGADTQYF
NA	TRBV11-2	TRBJ1-1	NA	TGTGCCAGCAGCTTAGGGGCAGGGAACACTGAAGCTTTCTTT	CASSLGAGNTEAFF
TRBD2	TRBV14	TRBJ2-2	NA	TGTGCCAGCAGCCAAACTGCGGGAGCGAACACCGGGGAGCTGTTTTTT	CASSQTAGANTGELFF
TRBD2	TRBV7-9	TRBJ2-3	NA	TGTGCCAGCAGCTCAGGGAGGGAGGGCCGCGAAGATACGCAGTATTTT	CASSSGREGREDTQYF
TRBD2	TRBV30	TRBJ2-1	NA	TGTGCCTGGAGCGCAAGCGGGAGGAATGGGAGGCTGGAGCAGTTCTTC	CAWSASGRNGRLEQFF
TRBD1	TRBV7-9	TRBJ1-4	NA	TGTGCCAGCAGCTCCCGGACAGGGCCCGGGATGGTTAATGAAAAACTGTTTTTT	CASSSRTGPGMVNEKLFF
NA	TRBV7-2	TRBJ2-3	NA	TGTGCCAGCAGCCCTACGGCAGATACGCAGTATTTT	CASSPTADTQYF
TRBD2	TRBV29-1	TRBJ2-5	NA	TGCAGCGTCGAAGGAGCGGGAACCCAAGAGACCCAGTACTTC	CSVEGAGTQETQYF
NA	TRBV7-3	TRBJ2-6	few	TGTGCCAGCAGCTCGAGGGCGTCTGGGGCCAACGTCCTGACTTTC	CASSSRASGANVLTF
NA	TRBV2	TRBJ2-5	NA	TGTGCCACCACCCTTGGCTCGGTCTCAAGCGGGACCCAGTACTTC	CATTLGSVSSGTQYF
TRBD1	TRBV6-5	TRBJ1-1	NA	TGTGCCAGCAGTTACACCCAGGGGGCTAAGTTATTT	CASSYTQGAKLF
NA	TRBV10-1	TRBJ1-1	NA	TGCGCCAGCAGTGAGTCGACAGTGAACACTGAAGCTTTCTTT	CASSESTVNTEAFF
NA	TRBV7-8	TRBJ2-1	NA	TGTGCCAGCAGCTTAGCGTCGGAGCTTACTCGGAATGAGCAGTTCTTC	CASSLASELTRNEQFF
TRBD2	TRBV7-6	TRBJ2-1	few	TGTGCCAGCAGCTCTCTGGGAGGGGCCGTTGATGAGCAGTTCTTC	CASSSLGGAVDEQFF
TRBD1	TRBV15	TRBJ1-1	NA	TGTGCCACCAGACAGCCAGGGGGCTGGACTGAAGCTTTCTTT	CATRQPGGWTEAFF
NA	TRBV19	TRBJ1-2	NA	TGTGCCAGTAAGAATCTCGACACAGCCATCTATGGCTACACCTTC	CASKNLDTAIYGYTF
NA	TRBV5-4	TRBJ2-5	NA	TGTGCCAGCAGCTTCAGAGGGGAGACCCAGTACTTC	CASSFRGETQYF